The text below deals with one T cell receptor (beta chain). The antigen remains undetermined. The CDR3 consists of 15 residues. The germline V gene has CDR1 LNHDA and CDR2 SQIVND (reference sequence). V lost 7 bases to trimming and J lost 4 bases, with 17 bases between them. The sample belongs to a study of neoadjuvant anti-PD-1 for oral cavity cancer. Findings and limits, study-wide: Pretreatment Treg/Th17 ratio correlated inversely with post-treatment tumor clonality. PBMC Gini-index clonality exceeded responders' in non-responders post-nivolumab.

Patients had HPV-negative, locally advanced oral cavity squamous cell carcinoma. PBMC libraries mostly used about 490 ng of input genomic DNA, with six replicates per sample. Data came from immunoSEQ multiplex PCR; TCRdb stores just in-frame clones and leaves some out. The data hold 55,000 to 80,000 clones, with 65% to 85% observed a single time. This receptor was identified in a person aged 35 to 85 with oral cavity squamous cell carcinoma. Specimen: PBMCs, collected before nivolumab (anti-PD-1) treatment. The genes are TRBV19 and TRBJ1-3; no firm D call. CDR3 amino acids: CASTAGGRRGNTIYF. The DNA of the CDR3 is TGTGCCAGTACCGCGGGCGGCAGGCGAGGAAACACCATATATTTT. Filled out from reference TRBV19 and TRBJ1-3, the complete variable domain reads DGGITQSPKYLFRKEGQNVTLSCEQNLNHDAMYWYRQDPGQGLRLIYYSQIVNDFQKGDIAEGYSVSREKKESFPLTVTSAQKNPTAFYLCASTAGGRRGNTIYFGEGSWLTVV.